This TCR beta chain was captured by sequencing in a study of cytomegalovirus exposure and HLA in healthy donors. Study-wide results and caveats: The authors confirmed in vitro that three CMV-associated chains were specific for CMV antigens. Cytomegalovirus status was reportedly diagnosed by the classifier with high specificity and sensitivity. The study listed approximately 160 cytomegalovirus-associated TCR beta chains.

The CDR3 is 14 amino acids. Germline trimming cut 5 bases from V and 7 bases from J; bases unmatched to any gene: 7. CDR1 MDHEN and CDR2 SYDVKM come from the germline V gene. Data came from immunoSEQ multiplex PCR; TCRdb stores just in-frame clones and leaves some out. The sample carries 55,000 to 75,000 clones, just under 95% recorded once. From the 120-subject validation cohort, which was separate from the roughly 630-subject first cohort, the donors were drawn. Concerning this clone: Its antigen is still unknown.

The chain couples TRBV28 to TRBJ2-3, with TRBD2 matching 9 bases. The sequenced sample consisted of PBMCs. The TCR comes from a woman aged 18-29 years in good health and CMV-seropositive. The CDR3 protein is CASSPSGVQHTQYF. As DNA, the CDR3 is TGTGCCAGCAGTCCTAGCGGGGTACAACATACGCAGTATTTT. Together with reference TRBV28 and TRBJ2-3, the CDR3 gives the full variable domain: DVKVTQSSRYLVKRTGEKVFLECVQDMDHENMFWYRQDPGLGLRLIYFSYDVKMKEKGDIPEGYSVSREKKERFSLILESASTNQTSMYLCASSPSGVQHTQYFGPGTRLTVL.